This paragraph reports one TCR beta chain. Its antigen remains unidentified. CDR1 and CDR2 (germline): SNHLY, FYNNEI. The CDR3 consists of 13 residues. The V end lost 8 bases, the J end lost 3 bases, and 14 bases lay between the germline ends. This sample stems from a study of T-cell memory formation after mild COVID-19. The study's findings and limits: The finding that pre-infection memory included some responding clones suggested that cross-reactive memory joined. Nothing confirmed that second-wave clones peaking on day 37 were specific for SARS-CoV-2.

In TCRdb, the 5' RACE reads were re-called with MiXCR into one record per CDR3 protein. The repertoire holds a few hundred thousand distinct CDR3 sequences, with 15% to 20% as singletons. Sequenced: PBMCs or a T cell subset sorted from them (not recorded which). V is TRBV2 and J is TRBJ2-7, with D possibly matching TRBD1 (6 bases). This TCR was sampled from a man aged 18-30 years who had mild COVID-19 (a few samples of this study predate the infection). Cell type and time point are not known. The CDR3 nucleotides read TGTGCCAGCGGATTACAGGGAATCTACGAGCAGTACTTC. This sequence encodes CASGLQGIYEQYF.